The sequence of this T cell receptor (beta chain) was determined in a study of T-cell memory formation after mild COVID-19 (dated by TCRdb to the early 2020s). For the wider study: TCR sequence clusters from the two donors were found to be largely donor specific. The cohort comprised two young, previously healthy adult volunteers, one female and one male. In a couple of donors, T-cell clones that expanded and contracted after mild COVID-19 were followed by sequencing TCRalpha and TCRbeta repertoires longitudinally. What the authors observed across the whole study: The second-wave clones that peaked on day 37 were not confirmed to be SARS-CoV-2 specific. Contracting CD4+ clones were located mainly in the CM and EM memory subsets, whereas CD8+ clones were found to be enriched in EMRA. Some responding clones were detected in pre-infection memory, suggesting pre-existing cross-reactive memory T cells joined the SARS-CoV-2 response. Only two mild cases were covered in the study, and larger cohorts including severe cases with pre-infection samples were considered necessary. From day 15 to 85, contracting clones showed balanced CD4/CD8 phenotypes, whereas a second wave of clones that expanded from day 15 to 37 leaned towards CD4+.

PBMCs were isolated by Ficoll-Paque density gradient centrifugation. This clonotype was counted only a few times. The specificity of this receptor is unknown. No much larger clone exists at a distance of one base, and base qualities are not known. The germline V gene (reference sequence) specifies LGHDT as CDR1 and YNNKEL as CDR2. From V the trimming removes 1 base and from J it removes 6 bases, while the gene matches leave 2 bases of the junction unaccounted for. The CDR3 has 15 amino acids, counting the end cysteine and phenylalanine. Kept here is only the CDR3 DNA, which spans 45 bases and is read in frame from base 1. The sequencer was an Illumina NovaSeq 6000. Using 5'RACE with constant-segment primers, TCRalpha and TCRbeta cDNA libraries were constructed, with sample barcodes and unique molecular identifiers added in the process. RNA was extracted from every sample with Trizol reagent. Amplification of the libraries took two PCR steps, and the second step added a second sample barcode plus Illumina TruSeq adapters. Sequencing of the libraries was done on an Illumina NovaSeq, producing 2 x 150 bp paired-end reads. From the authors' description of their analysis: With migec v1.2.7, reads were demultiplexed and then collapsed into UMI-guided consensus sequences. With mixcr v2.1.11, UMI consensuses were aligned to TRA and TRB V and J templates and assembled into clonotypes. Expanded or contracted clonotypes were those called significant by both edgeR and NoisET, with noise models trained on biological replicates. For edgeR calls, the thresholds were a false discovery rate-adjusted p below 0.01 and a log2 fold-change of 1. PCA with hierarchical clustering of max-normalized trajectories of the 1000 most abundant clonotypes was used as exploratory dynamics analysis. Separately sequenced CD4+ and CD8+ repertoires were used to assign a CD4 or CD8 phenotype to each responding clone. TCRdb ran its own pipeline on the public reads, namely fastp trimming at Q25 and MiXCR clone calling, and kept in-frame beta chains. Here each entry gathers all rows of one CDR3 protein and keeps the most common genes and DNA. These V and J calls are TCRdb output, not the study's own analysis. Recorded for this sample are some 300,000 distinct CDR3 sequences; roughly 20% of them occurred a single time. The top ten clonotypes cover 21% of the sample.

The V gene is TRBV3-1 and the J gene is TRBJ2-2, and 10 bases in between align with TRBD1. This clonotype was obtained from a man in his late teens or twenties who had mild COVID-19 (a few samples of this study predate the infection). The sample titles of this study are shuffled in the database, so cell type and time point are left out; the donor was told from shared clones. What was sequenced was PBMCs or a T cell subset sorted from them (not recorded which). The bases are TGTGCCAGCAGCCAAGGGACAGGGGGGCCCGGGGAGCTGTTTTTT. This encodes CASSQGTGGPGELFF.